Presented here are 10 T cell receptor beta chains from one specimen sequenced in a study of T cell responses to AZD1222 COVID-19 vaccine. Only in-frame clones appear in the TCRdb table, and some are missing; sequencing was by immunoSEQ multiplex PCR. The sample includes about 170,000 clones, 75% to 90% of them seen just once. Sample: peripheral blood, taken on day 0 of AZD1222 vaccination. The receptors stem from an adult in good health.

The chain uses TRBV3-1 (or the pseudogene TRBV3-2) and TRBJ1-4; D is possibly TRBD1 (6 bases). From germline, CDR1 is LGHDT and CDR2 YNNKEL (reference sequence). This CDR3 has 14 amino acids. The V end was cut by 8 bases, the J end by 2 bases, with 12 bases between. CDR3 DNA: TGTGCCAGCGGTGGGGGCCCCACTAATGAAAAACTGTTTTTT. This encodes CASGGGPTNEKLFF.

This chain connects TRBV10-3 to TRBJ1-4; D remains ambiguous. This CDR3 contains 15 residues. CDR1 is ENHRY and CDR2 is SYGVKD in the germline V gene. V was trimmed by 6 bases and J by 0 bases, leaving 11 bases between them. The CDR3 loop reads CAISESHSTNEKLFF. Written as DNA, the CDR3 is TGTGCCATCAGCGAAAGTCATTCAACTAATGAAAAACTGTTTTTT.

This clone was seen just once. The CDR3 protein is CASSPPPDRVEWFF. CDR3 sequence (DNA): TGTGCCAGCAGTCCCCCCCCCGACAGGGTAGAGTGGTTCTTT. The chain joins TRBV27 to TRBJ1-1; 7 bases line up with TRBD1. Germline V lookup: CDR1 MNHEY, CDR2 SMNVEV (reference sequence). Unmatched junction bases numbered 17, after V lost 5 bases and J lost 14 bases. CDR3 size: 14 residues.

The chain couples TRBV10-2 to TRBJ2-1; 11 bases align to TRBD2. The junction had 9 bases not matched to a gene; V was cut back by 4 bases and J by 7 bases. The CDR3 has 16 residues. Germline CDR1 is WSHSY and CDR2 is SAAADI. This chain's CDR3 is CASSVFGSGGANEQFF. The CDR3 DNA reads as TGCGCCAGCAGTGTATTTGGTAGCGGGGGGGCGAATGAGCAGTTCTTC.

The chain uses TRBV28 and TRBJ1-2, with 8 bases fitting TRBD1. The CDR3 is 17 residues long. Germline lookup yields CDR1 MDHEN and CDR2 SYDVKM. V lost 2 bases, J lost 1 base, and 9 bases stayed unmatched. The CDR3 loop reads CASSLKGRGRGNYGYTF. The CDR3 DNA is TGTGCCAGCAGTTTAAAGGGCAGGGGGCGAGGTAACTATGGCTACACCTTC.

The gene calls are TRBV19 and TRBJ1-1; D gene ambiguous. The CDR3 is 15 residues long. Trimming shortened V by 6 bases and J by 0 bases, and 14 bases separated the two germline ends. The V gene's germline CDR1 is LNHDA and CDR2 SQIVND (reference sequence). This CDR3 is CASSLLGNMNTEAFF. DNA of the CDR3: TGTGCCAGTAGCCTCCTCGGAAACATGAACACTGAAGCTTTCTTT.

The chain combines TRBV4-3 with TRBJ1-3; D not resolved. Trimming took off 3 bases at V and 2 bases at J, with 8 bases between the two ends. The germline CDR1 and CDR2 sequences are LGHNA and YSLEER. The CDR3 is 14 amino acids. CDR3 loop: CASSQGSAGNTIYF. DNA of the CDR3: TGCGCCAGCAGCCAGGGTTCCGCTGGAAACACCATATATTTT.

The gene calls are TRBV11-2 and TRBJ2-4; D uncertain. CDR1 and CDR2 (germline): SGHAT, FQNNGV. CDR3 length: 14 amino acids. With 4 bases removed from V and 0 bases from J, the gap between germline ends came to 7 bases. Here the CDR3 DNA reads TGTGCCAGCAGCTCCCGTTTAGCCAAAAACATTCAGTACTTC. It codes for CASSSRLAKNIQYF.

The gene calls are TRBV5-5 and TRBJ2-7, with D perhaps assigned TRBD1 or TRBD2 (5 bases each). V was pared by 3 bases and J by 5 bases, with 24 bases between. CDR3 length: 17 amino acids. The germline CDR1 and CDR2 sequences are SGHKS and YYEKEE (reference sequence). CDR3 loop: CASSYGGPPGSGDEQYF. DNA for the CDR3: TGTGCCAGCAGCTATGGGGGACCGCCAGGCTCAGGAGACGAGCAGTACTTC.

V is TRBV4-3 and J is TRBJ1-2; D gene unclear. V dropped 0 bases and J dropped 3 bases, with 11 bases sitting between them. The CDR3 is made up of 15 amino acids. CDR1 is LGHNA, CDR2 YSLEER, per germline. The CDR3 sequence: CASSQDWEGYYGYTF. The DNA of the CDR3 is TGCGCCAGCAGCCAAGATTGGGAGGGTTACTATGGCTACACCTTC.